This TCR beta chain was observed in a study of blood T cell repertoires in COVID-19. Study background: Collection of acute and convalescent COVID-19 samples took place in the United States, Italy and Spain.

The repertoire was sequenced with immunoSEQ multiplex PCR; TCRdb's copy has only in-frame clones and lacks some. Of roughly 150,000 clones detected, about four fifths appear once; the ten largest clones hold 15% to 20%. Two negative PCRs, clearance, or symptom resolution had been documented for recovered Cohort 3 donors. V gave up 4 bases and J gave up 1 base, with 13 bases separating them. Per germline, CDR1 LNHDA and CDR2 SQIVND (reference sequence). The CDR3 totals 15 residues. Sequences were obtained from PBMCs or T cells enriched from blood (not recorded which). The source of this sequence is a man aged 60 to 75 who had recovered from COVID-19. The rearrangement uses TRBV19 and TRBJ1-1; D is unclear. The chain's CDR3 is CASSTPGSGNTEAFF. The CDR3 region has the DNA TGTGCCAGTAGTACCCCCGGGAGTGGGAACACTGAAGCTTTCTTT.